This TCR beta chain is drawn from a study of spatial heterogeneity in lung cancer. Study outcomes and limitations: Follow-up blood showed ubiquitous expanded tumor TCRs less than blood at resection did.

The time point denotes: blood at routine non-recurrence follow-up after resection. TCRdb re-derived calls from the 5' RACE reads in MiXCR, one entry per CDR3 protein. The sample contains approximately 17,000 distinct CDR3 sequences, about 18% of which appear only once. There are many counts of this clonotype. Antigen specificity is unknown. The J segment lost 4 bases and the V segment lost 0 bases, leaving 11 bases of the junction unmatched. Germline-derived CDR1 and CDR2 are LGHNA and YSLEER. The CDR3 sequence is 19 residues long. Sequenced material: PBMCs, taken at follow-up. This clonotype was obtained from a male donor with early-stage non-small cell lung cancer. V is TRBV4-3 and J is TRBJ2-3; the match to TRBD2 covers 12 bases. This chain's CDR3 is CASSQDPPSGGAGADTQYF. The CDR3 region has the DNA TGCGCCAGCAGCCAAGATCCTCCTAGCGGGGGGGCCGGGGCAGATACGCAGTATTTT.